The rows below give T cell receptor beta chains drawn from one sample of a study of blood T cell repertoires in COVID-19. Measured with immunoSEQ multiplex PCR; TCRdb has only the in-frame clones, and not every one. The data contain around 250,000 clones, approximately 90% of them singletons. Sequencing was performed on peripheral blood. These receptors were taken from a man between 25 and 39 years old who had recovered from COVID-19. CDR3s include the opening cysteine and the closing phenylalanine or tryptophan. A D gene is named only where the DNA matches it firmly. Only some rows state a clone size, as once, few, many or a class for expanded clones.

TRBJ1-2	TRBV5-4	-	-	TGTGCCAGCAGCTTTTTACAGGGCTACACCTTC	CASSFLQGYTF
TRBJ2-2	TRBV4-2	-	-	TGTGCCAGCAGCCTAGGACAACAGGGTACGTCGATTTTT	CASSLGQQGTSIF
TRBJ1-1	TRBV9	-	TRBD1	TGTGCCAGCAGCGTAGGGCAGGGGGGAGTCAACACTGAAGCTTTCTTT	CASSVGQGGVNTEAFF
TRBJ1-3	TRBV21-1	once	-	TGTGCCAGCCTTCTACAGGGCAGGTCTGGAAACACCATATATTTT	CASLLQGRSGNTIYF
TRBJ1-6	TRBV6-1	-	-	TGTGCCAGCAGTGAAAATTCAAGGGGTCATGGGCCACCCCTCCACTTT	CASSENSRGHGPPLHF
TRBJ2-1	TRBV11-2	-	TRBD2	TGTGCCAGCAGCCCGACTCTAGCGGGGATATACAATGAGCAGTTCTTC	CASSPTLAGIYNEQFF
TRBJ2-7	TRBV27	-	-	TGTGCCAGCAGTTTAAGGGCGGGGGCATCCTACGAGCAGTACTTC	CASSLRAGASYEQYF
TRBJ1-5	TRBV30	-	-	TGTGCCTGGAGTGTACGAGGCGCTTCTGGGCAGCCCCAGCATTTT	CAWSVRGASGQPQHF
TRBJ2-5	TRBV5-1	few	TRBD1	TGCGCCAGCAGCTTCGGACAGGGAGAGACCCAGTACTTC	CASSFGQGETQYF
TRBJ2-3	TRBV5-1	-	-	TGCGCCAGCAGCCAAAGATCTCAGGGGACGTCCGATACGCAGTATTTT	CASSQRSQGTSDTQYF
TRBJ1-4	TRBV5-1	-	TRBD1	TGCGCCAGCAGCTTCGGGACAGATGAAAAACTGTTTTTT	CASSFGTDEKLFF
TRBJ1-2	TRBV5-1	-	TRBD1	TGCGCCAGCAGCCCGGGACAGCTCTATGGCTACACCTTC	CASSPGQLYGYTF
TRBJ1-1	TRBV29-1	-	-	TGCAGCGTTCAAAAGGGGCGAATCACTGAAGCTTTCTTT	CSVQKGRITEAFF
TRBJ2-5	TRBV7-2	-	-	TGTGCCAGCAGCTTAGGGCCCCGCCAAGCGGTTCAAGAGACCCAGTACTTC	CASSLGPRQAVQETQYF
TRBJ1-5	TRBV18	-	-	TGTGCCAGCTCACCACCGTGGGGGCCGGGCCAGCCCCAGCATTTT	CASSPPWGPGQPQHF
TRBJ2-7	TRBV7-9	-	-	TGTGCCAGCAGCTTAGGGGGAGTCTACGAGCAGTACTTC	CASSLGGVYEQYF
TRBJ1-2	TRBV20-1	-	-	TGCACCCTAGGCGGGGGCTACACCTTC	CTLGGGYTF
TRBJ1-1	TRBV19	-	-	TGTGCCAGTAGTGACAGCGCTTTGAACACTGAAGCTTTCTTT	CASSDSALNTEAFF
TRBJ1-2	TRBV4-3	-	-	TGCGCCAGCAGCCAAGATCGGGTCTATGGCTACACCTTC	CASSQDRVYGYTF
TRBJ1-2	TRBV19	-	TRBD1	TGTGCCAGTAGTATCGTCCTGGCAGGGGGCCACTATGGCTACACCTTC	CASSIVLAGGHYGYTF
TRBJ1-4	TRBV6-4	-	TRBD1	TGTGCCAGCAGTGACGTGCCCGCGTGGGACAGCCCTAATGAAAAACTGTTTTTT	CASSDVPAWDSPNEKLFF
TRBJ1-5	TRBV6-4	once	-	TGTGCCAGCAGTGTGGAGGGTGGCAATCAGCCCCAGCATTTT	CASSVEGGNQPQHF
TRBJ1-2	TRBV12-3/TRBV12-4	-	-	TGTGCCAGCACCCTGGACATTAACTATGGCTACACCTTC	CASTLDINYGYTF
TRBJ1-6	TRBV7-9	few	TRBD1	TGTGCCAGCAGCTCCCAGGGGGATTCACCCCTCCACTTT	CASSSQGDSPLHF
TRBJ1-2	TRBV6-5	-	-	TGTGCCAGCAGCTTAGGAGACCCTATCGGAAATGGCTACACCTTC	CASSLGDPIGNGYTF
TRBJ1-2	TRBV7-2	once	TRBD1	TGTGCCAGCAGATACGGCACAGGGGGCAATTGGAACTATGGCTACACCTTC	CASRYGTGGNWNYGYTF
TRBJ1-5	TRBV11-2	-	-	TGTGCCAGCAGCTTAGACGGGGACACCCGTCAGCCCCAGCATTTT	CASSLDGDTRQPQHF
TRBJ2-7	TRBV9	once	TRBD1	TGTGCCAGCAGCGTAGGGACAGGGCTTCTGTCCTCCTACGAGCAGTACTTC	CASSVGTGLLSSYEQYF
TRBJ1-5	TRBV6-6	-	TRBD1	TGTGCCAGCAGTTATCAGGACAGGGGAACTCAGCCCCAGCATTTT	CASSYQDRGTQPQHF
TRBJ1-1	TRBV15	-	-	TGTGCCACCAGCAGAGATAGGGGGGGAGCTTTCTTT	CATSRDRGGAFF
TRBJ2-7	TRBV14	-	TRBD1	TGTGCCAGCAGCCCTCATGAAATGACAGGGGGCGAGCAGTACTTC	CASSPHEMTGGEQYF
TRBJ2-7	TRBV13	once	-	TGTGCCAGCAGTTCTAAAACCTACGAGCAGTACTTC	CASSSKTYEQYF
TRBJ2-3	TRBV10-3	-	-	TGTGCCATCAGTGAAGGGGGTACGCAGTATTTT	CAISEGGTQYF
TRBJ2-6	TRBV27	-	-	TGTGCCAGCCGGGAACTTGGGGCCAACGTCCTGACTTTC	CASRELGANVLTF
TRBJ2-7	TRBV5-5	-	TRBD1	TGTGCCAGCAGATCTCTACAGGGGGCCGCTGGCGAGCAGTACTTC	CASRSLQGAAGEQYF
TRBJ1-2	TRBV19	-	-	TGTGCCAGTCAACACACAAGACAGGGCTACACCTTC	CASQHTRQGYTF
TRBJ1-2	TRBV5-1	-	-	TGCGCCAGCAGCTTGGGAACTCAGGCCCCCTCAGGCTACACCTTC	CASSLGTQAPSGYTF
TRBJ2-3	TRBV5-6	-	TRBD1	TGTGCCAGCAGCTTGTTGGGGGACAGGCGCGCAGATACGCAGTATTTT	CASSLLGDRRADTQYF
TRBJ1-2	TRBV27	-	-	TGTGCCAGCAGCTCCCACCGACCGGGACATGCTAACTATGGCTACACCTTC	CASSSHRPGHANYGYTF
TRBJ1-1	TRBV7-9	-	-	TGTGCCAGCAGCTTAGTCGCAGGGGCGCACACTGAAGCTTTCTTT	CASSLVAGAHTEAFF
TRBJ2-1	TRBV12-3/TRBV12-4	-	TRBD1	TGTGCCAGCAGCCCGACAGGGTACAATGAGCAGTTCTTC	CASSPTGYNEQFF
TRBJ2-1	TRBV7-9	-	TRBD2	TGTGCCGGAGGACTAGCGGCATACAATGAGCAGTTCTTC	CAGGLAAYNEQFF
TRBJ2-4	TRBV27	-	-	TGTGCCAGCCGGGGGTTATGGGTGGGAAACATTCAGTACTTC	CASRGLWVGNIQYF
TRBJ2-7	TRBV30	few	TRBD2	TGTGCCTGGAGTGTCGGGGGGGCGTCCTACGAGCAGTACTTC	CAWSVGGASYEQYF
TRBJ2-5	TRBV5-1	-	TRBD2	TGCGCCAGCAGGCATCCAACTCTAGCGGGGGGGCCCCAGACCCAGTACTTC	CASRHPTLAGGPQTQYF